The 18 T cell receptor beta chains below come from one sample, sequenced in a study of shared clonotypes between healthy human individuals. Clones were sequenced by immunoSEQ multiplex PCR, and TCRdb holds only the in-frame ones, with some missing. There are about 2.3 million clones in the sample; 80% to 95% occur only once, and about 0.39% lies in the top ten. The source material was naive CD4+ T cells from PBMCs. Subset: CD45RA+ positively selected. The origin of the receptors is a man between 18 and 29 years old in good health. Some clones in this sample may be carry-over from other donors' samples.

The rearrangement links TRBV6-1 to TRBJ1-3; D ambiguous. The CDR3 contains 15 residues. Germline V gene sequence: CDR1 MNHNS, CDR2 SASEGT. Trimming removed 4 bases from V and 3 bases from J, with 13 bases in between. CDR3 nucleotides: TGTGCCAGCAGTGCCGTGGGCTCCGGTGGAAACACCATATATTTT. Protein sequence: CASSAVGSGGNTIYF.

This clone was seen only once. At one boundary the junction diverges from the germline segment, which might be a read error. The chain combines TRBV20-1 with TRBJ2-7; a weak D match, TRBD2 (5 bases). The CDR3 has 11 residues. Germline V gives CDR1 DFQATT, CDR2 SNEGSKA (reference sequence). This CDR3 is CSAISRETTHF. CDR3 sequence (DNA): TGCAGTGCTATAAGCCGGGAAACAACCCACTTC.

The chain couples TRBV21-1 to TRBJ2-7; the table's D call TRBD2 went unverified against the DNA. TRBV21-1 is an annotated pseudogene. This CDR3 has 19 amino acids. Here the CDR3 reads CASSKEGGRERLPTYEQYF. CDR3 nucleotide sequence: TGTGCCAGCAGCAAAGAAGGGGGGCGGGAGCGACTCCCGACCTACGAGCAGTACTTC.

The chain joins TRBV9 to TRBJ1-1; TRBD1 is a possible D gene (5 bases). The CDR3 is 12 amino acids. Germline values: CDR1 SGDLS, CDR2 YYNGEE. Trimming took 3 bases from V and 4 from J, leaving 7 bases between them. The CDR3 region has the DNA TGTGCCAGCAGCGCTCAGGGCACTGAAGCTTTCTTT. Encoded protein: CASSAQGTEAFF.

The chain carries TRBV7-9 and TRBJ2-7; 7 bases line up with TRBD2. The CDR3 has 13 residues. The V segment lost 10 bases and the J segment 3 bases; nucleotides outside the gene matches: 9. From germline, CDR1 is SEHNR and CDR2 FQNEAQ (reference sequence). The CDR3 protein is CAILGLEDYEQYF. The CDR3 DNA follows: TGTGCCATCCTAGGACTAGAAGACTACGAGCAGTACTTC.

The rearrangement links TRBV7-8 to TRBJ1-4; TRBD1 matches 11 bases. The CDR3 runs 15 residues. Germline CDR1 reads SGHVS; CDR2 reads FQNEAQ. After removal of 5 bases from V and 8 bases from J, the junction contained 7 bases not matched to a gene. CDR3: CASSLGGTGGEKLFF. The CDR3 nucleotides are TGTGCCAGCAGCCTAGGTGGGACAGGGGGAGAAAAACTGTTTTTT.

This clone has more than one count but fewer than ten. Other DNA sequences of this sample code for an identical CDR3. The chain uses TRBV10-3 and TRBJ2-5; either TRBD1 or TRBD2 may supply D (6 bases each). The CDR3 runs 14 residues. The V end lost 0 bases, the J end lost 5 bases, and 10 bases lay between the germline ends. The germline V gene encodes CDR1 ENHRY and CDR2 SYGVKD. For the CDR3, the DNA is TGTGCCATCAGTGAGTCTGGGGGGCGGGAGACCCAGTACTTC. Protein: CAISESGGRETQYF.

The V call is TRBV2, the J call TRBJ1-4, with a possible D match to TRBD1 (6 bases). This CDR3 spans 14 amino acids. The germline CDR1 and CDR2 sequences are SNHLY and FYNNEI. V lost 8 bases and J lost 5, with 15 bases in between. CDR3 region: CASGGGGSNEKLFF. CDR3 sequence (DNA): TGTGCCAGCGGGGGCGGAGGAAGCAATGAAAAACTGTTTTTT.

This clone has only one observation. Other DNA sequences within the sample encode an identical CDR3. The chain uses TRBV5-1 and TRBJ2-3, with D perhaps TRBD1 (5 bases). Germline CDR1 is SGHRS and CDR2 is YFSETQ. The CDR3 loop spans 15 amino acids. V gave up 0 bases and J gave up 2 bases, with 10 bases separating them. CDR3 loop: CASSLVGASTDTQYF. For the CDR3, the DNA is TGCGCCAGCAGCTTGGTAGGGGCTTCCACAGATACGCAGTATTTT.

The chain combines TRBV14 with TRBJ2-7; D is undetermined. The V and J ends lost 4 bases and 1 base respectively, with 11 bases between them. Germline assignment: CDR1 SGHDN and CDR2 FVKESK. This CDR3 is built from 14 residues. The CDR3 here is CASSRRTESYEQYF. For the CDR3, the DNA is TGTGCCAGCAGCCGCCGGACCGAGTCCTACGAGCAGTACTTC.

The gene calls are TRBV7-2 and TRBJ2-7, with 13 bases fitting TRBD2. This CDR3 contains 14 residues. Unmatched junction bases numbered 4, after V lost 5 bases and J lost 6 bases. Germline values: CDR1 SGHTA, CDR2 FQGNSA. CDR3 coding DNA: TGTGCCAGCAGCCCACTAGCGGGAGGGATCGAGCAGTACTTC. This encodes CASSPLAGGIEQYF.

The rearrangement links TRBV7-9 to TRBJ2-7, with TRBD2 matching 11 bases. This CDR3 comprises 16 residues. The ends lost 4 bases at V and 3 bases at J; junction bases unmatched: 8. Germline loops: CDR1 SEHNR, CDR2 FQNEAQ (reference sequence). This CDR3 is CASSSFDGTSGYEQYF. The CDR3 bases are TGTGCCAGCAGCTCATTTGACGGGACTAGCGGCTACGAGCAGTACTTC.

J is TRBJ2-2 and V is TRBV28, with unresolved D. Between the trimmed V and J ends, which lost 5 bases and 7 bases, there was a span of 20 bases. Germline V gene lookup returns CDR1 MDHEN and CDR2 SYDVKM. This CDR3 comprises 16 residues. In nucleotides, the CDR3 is TGTGCCAGCAGTCCCGAGACCTTAGGGTGGGTCGGGGAGCTGTTTTTT. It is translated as CASSPETLGWVGELFF.

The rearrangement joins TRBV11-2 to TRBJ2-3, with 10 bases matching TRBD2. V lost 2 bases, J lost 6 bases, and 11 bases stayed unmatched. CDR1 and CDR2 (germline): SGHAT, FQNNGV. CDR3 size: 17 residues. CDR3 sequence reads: CASSLFGVAGGRDTQYF. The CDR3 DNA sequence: TGTGCCAGCAGCTTATTCGGGGTAGCGGGGGGTCGCGATACGCAGTATTTT.

The CDR3 nucleotides read TGTGCCAGCAGTTTATACGGGACAGGGGGCATGGATACGCAGTATTTT. This gives the protein CASSLYGTGGMDTQYF. The gene calls are TRBV27 and TRBJ2-3; 12 nucleotides align to TRBD1. CDR1 MNHEY and CDR2 SMNVEV come from the germline V gene (reference sequence). CDR3 length equals 16 residues. V lost 1 base and J lost 6; bases outside the gene matches: 5.

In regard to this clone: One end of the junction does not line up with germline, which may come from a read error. CDR3 in amino acids: CASSLGIGRQDF. The CDR3 DNA reads TGTGCCAGCAGCTTAGGGATTGGACGTCAGGACTTC. This sequence joins TRBV7-8 and TRBJ2-5; D not resolved. Germline V gene sequence: CDR1 SGHVS, CDR2 FQNEAQ. This CDR3 contains 12 residues.

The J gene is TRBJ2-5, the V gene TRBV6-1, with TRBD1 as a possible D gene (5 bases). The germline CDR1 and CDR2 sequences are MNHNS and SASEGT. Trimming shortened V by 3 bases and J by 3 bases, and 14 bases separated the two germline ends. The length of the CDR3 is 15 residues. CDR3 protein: CASSDGAEQKETQYF. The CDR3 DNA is TGTGCCAGCAGTGATGGGGCGGAACAGAAAGAGACCCAGTACTTC.

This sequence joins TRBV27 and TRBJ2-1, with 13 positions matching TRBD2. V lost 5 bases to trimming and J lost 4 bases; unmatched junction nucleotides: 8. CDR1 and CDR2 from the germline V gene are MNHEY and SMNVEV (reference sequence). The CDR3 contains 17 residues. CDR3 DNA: TGTGCCAGCAGTCCGCGACTAGCGGGAGGAATATACAATGAGCAGTTCTTC. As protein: CASSPRLAGGIYNEQFF.